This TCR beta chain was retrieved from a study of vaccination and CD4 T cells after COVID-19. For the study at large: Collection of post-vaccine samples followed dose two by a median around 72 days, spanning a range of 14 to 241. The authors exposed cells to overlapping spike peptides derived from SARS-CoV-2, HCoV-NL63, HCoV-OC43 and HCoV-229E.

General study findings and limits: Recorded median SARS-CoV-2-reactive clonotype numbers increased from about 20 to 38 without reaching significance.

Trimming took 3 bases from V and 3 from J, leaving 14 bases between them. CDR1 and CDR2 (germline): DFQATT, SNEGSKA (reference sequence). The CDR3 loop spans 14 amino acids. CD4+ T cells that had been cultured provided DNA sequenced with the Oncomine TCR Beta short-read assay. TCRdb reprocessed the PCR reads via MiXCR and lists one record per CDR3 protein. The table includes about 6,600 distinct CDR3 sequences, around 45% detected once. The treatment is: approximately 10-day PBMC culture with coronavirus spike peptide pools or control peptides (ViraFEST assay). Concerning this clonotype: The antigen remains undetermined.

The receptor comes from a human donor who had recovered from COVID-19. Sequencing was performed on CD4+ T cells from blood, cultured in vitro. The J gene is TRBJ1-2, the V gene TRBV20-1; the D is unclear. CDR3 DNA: TGCAGTGCTAGCCCACAATCGGGATACTATGGCTACACCTTC. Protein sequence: CSASPQSGYYGYTF.